Below, 21 T cell receptor beta chains from the same sample are listed, as sequenced in a study of T-cell reconstitution after alpha-beta-depleted transplantation in children. Library preparation (for TCRbeta) was performed with unique molecular identifiers. One entry per CDR3 protein results from TCRdb running MiXCR on the PCR reads. The sample has some 200,000 distinct CDR3 sequences; roughly 15% are singletons. The specimen was PBMCs from the stem cell graft donor, collected from the stem cell graft. Receptors were obtained from a human donor who donated a stem cell graft to a child with acute lymphoblastic leukemia.

The gene calls are TRBV11-2 and TRBJ2-1, with D possibly being TRBD2 (6 bases). Trimming took 4 bases from V and 3 from J, leaving 13 bases between them. This CDR3 contains 15 residues. Germline CDR1 reads SGHAT; CDR2 reads FQNNGV. CDR3 residues: CASSSPGASYNEQFF. The CDR3 DNA reads TGTGCCAGCAGCTCCCCGGGAGCGAGCTACAATGAGCAGTTCTTC. Drawing the rest from reference TRBV11-2 and TRBJ2-1, the complete variable domain is EAGVAQSPRYKIIEKRQSVAFWCNPISGHATLYWYQQILGQGPKLLIQFQNNGVVDDSQLPKDRFSAERLKGVDSTLKIQPAKLEDSAVYLCASSSPGASYNEQFFGPGTRLTVL.

This clonotype showed up many times. The J gene is TRBJ1-1, the V gene TRBV12-3 or TRBV12-4, with D possibly TRBD1 on 5 matching bases. This CDR3 has 15 residues. V lost 3 bases and J 3 bases, leaving 14 bases between the germline ends. CDR3 region: CASSFRGYQYTEAFF. As DNA, the CDR3 is TGTGCCAGCAGTTTTCGGGGGTATCAGTACACTGAAGCTTTCTTT.

This clonotype has a count of ten or more. V and J are TRBV5-1 and TRBJ2-1; 7 bases match TRBD2. Unmatched junction bases numbered 7, after V lost 5 bases and J lost 5 bases. The germline gives CDR1 SGHRS, CDR2 YFSETQ. The CDR3 is 14 residues long. This CDR3 reads CASREWEGNNEQFF. In DNA, the CDR3 is TGCGCCAGCAGGGAATGGGAGGGAAACAATGAGCAGTTCTTC. Based on the CDR3 plus reference TRBV5-1 and TRBJ2-1, the full variable domain is KAGVTQTPRYLIKTRGQQVTLSCSPISGHRSVSWYQQTPGQGLQFLFEYFSETQRNKGNFPGRFSGRQFSNSRSEMNVSTLELGDSALYLCASREWEGNNEQFFGPGTRLTVL.

In this sample, this clonotype turned up many times. The V gene is TRBV20-1, the J gene TRBJ2-1, with D perhaps assigned TRBD1 or TRBD2 (5 bases each). V was clipped by 3 bases and J by 7 bases, with 10 bases between them. The germline V gene has CDR1 DFQATT and CDR2 SNEGSKA (reference sequence). The CDR3 is 12 amino acids. The CDR3: CSARFRENEQFF. The CDR3 DNA sequence: TGCAGTGCTAGGTTCAGGGAGAATGAGCAGTTCTTC.

J is TRBJ2-1 and V is TRBV20-1; 9 bases agree with TRBD2. The V gene's germline CDR1 is DFQATT and CDR2 SNEGSKA (reference sequence). V dropped 6 bases and J dropped 10; count of bases not matched to a gene: 10. This CDR3 is 13 amino acids long. CDR3 sequence reads: CSARGLASREQFF. The CDR3 DNA follows: TGCAGTGCCCGGGGACTAGCCTCACGAGAGCAGTTCTTC.

This clonotype has at least ten counts. The rearrangement uses TRBV5-1 and TRBJ2-1, with 8 positions matching TRBD2. CDR1 is SGHRS, CDR2 YFSETQ, per germline. CDR3 length: 16 amino acids. The trim removed 0 bases at V and 9 bases at J, leaving 11 bases unmatched. The CDR3 region has the DNA TGCGCCAGCAGCTTGGTATCGGGAGGGCCGGGAAGTGAGCAGTTCTTC. Amino acid sequence: CASSLVSGGPGSEQFF.

This clonotype was counted ten times or more. The chain employs TRBV20-1 and TRBJ2-1; 10 nucleotides align to TRBD2. Germline CDR1 reads DFQATT; CDR2 reads SNEGSKA (reference sequence). V lost 1 base, J lost 9 bases, and 18 bases stayed unmatched. CDR3 length: 18 amino acids. For the CDR3, the DNA is TGCAGTGCTAGAGTGTTGGGGGCTAGCGGGAGAAGGTTCGTTGAGCAGTTCTTC. It encodes CSARVLGASGRRFVEQFF.

This clonotype was picked up many times. V usage is TRBV5-1 and J usage is TRBJ2-1; the D gene is possibly TRBD2 (6 bases). The V gene lost 5 bases and the J gene lost 6 bases, with 18 bases spanning the gap. The length of the CDR3 is 15 residues. Germline lookup yields CDR1 SGHRS and CDR2 YFSETQ. CDR3 sequence: CASRDRDSVFNEQFF. The DNA of the CDR3 is TGCGCCAGCAGGGACCGGGACTCCGTCTTCAATGAGCAGTTCTTC. Looking up the rest from reference TRBV5-1 and TRBJ2-1 gives the full variable domain: KAGVTQTPRYLIKTRGQQVTLSCSPISGHRSVSWYQQTPGQGLQFLFEYFSETQRNKGNFPGRFSGRQFSNSRSEMNVSTLELGDSALYLCASRDRDSVFNEQFFGPGTRLTVL.

This rearrangement joins TRBV19 to TRBJ2-4, with unresolved D. Trimming pared 3 bases from V and 7 bases from J, leaving 10 bases between. This CDR3 spans 13 amino acids. Looked up from germline, CDR1 is LNHDA and CDR2 is SQIVND (reference sequence). This CDR3 is CASSIRIGNIQYF. For the CDR3, the DNA is TGTGCCAGTAGTATTCGGATTGGGAACATTCAGTACTTC.

The table lists this clonotype with a few counts. This chain connects TRBV11-2 to TRBJ1-5; 7 bases are shared with TRBD1. Trimming at V came to 5 bases and at J to 2 bases, leaving 15 bases not matched to a gene. CDR3 length: 18 amino acids. CDR1 and CDR2 from the germline V gene are SGHAT and FQNNGV. The CDR3 reads CASSGGTAGGGGNQPQHF. Here the CDR3 DNA reads TGTGCCAGCAGCGGGGGTACCGCAGGGGGGGGCGGCAATCAGCCCCAGCATTTT.

This clonotype came up many times. The V call is TRBV7-9, the J call TRBJ2-7, with TRBD1 as a possible D gene (5 bases). CDR1 and CDR2 from the germline V gene are SEHNR and FQNEAQ (reference sequence). The CDR3 has 15 amino acids. Trimming took 8 bases from V and 2 from J, leaving 19 bases between them. Here the CDR3 reads CASRTSGQAAYEQYF. CDR3 sequence (DNA): TGTGCCAGCCGAACCTCAGGGCAGGCGGCCTACGAGCAGTACTTC.

This clonotype has at least ten counts. This rearrangement joins TRBV6-1 to TRBJ2-5; unclear D gene. CDR3 length: 13 amino acids. The germline V and J ends were trimmed by 6 bases and 1 base, with 9 bases remaining between them. Germline CDR1 reads MNHNS; CDR2 reads SASEGT. CDR3 amino acids: CASSRLLQETQYF. The DNA of the CDR3 is TGTGCCAGCAGCCGACTTCTCCAAGAGACCCAGTACTTC.

The chain is built from TRBV4-2 and TRBJ2-3; D gene ambiguous. There are 12 residues in the CDR3. Germline V gene sequence: CDR1 LGHNA, CDR2 YNFKEQ. Trimming took 0 bases from V and 6 from J, leaving 4 bases between them. DNA of the CDR3: TGTGCCAGCAGCCAAGAGACCGATACGCAGTATTTT. It encodes CASSQETDTQYF.

This chain joins TRBV20-1 and TRBJ2-7, with 7 nucleotides matching TRBD2. Germline loops: CDR1 DFQATT, CDR2 SNEGSKA (reference sequence). The CDR3 consists of 14 residues. Trimming at V came to 5 bases and at J to 6 bases, leaving 13 bases not matched to a gene. CDR3 nucleotide sequence: TGCAGTGCTCGACCTGGCGGGAGAGGTGGCGAGCAGTACTTC. It is translated as CSARPGGRGGEQYF.

J is TRBJ2-3 and V is TRBV4-1; 13 bases map to TRBD2. V was clipped by 0 bases and J by 6 bases; unmatched bases: 9. The CDR3 is made up of 18 amino acids. Per the germline V gene, CDR1 is MGHRA and CDR2 is YSYEKL. This CDR3 reads CASSQDPPTSGRADTQYF. The CDR3 DNA is TGCGCCAGCAGCCAAGATCCCCCCACTAGCGGGAGGGCCGATACGCAGTATTTT.

This clonotype occurred many times. This sequence joins TRBV5-5 and TRBJ2-4; D call uncertain. Trimming shortened V by 4 bases and J by 0 bases, and 14 bases separated the two germline ends. From germline, CDR1 is SGHKS and CDR2 YYEKEE (reference sequence). This CDR3 comprises 16 residues. The CDR3 nucleotides are TGTGCCAGCAGCCCCGCCTTAAAGGTAGCCAAAAACATTCAGTACTTC. This sequence encodes CASSPALKVAKNIQYF.

This clonotype has ten or more counts. V usage is TRBV27 and J usage is TRBJ2-2; TRBD2 might be the D (6 bases). CDR3 length: 17 amino acids. Germline CDR1 MNHEY, CDR2 SMNVEV (reference sequence). Trimming removed 2 bases from V and 0 bases from J, with 13 bases in between. The CDR3 DNA is TGTGCCAGCAGTTTACGGCGGGACCTTCCGAACACCGGGGAGCTGTTTTTT. It is translated as CASSLRRDLPNTGELFF.

This clonotype was detected ten times or more. V usage is TRBV7-8 and J usage is TRBJ1-1, with D unresolved. The CDR3 runs to 15 residues. V lost 1 base to trimming and J lost 1 base, with 10 bases between them. The germline V gene has CDR1 SGHVS and CDR2 FQNEAQ. CDR3 sequence (DNA): TGTGCCAGCAGCTTAGAGGCCGCGGGGAACACTGAAGCTTTCTTT. This gives the protein CASSLEAAGNTEAFF.

Ten or more counts support this clonotype. The genes are TRBV7-2 and TRBJ1-3, with D hard to call. The germline V gene encodes CDR1 SGHTA and CDR2 FQGNSA. V was clipped by 1 base and J by 3 bases, with 4 bases between them. The CDR3 is 13 amino acids. The CDR3 reads CASSLDHGNTIYF. The CDR3 DNA follows: TGTGCCAGCAGCTTAGACCATGGAAACACCATATATTTT. The full variable domain, completed using reference TRBV7-2 and TRBJ1-3, is GAGVSQSPSNKVTEKGKDVELRCDPISGHTALYWYRQSLGQGLEFLIYFQGNSAPDKSGLPSDRFSAERTGGSVSTLTIQRTQQEDSAVYLCASSLDHGNTIYFGEGSWLTVV.

J is TRBJ2-3 and V is TRBV12-3 or TRBV12-4; maybe TRBD2 (5 bases). Trimming took 4 bases from V and 0 from J, leaving 17 bases between them. CDR3 length equals 17 residues. CDR3 protein: CASSSESPGISTDTQYF. The CDR3 DNA reads as TGTGCCAGCAGTTCTGAATCCCCCGGGATTAGCACAGATACGCAGTATTTT.

In this sample, this clonotype turned up many times. The gene calls are TRBV5-1 and TRBJ1-2, with 7 bases that match TRBD1. This CDR3 has 16 residues. CDR1 and CDR2 from the germline V gene are SGHRS and YFSETQ. Losses at the gene ends were 5 bases for V and 1 base for J; bases not matched to a gene: 11. CDR3 bases: TGCGCCAGCAGATCGGGACAGCCTCTCCATAACTATGGCTACACCTTC. Residues: CASRSGQPLHNYGYTF.